Listed below are T cell receptor beta chains from one sample, sequenced in a study of CD8 T cells in Susac syndrome. In TCRdb, the immunoSEQ multiplex PCR reads were re-called with MiXCR into one record per CDR3 protein. The sample yields about 53,000 distinct CDR3 sequences, 95% seen once. The sequenced sample was CD8+ T cells from PBMCs. These receptors came from a human donor with Susac syndrome. Both conserved end residues are part of each CDR3. The D gene is left open where the match is weak. The size of a clone is reported for some rows only, either as once, few or many, or as a class for expanded clones.

abundance	v_gene	d_gene	j_gene	CDR3aa	CDR3nt
-	TRBV29-1	-	TRBJ2-5	CSVEARTGPHF	TGCAGCGTTGAAGCCCGAACGGGACCCCACTTC
-	TRBV10-3	-	TRBJ1-5	CAISETDSSNQPQHF	TGTGCCATCAGTGAAACGGACAGCAGCAATCAGCCCCAGCATTTT
-	TRBV20-1	TRBD2	TRBJ2-1	CSARGTSGGYNEQFF	TGCAGTGCTAGGGGGACTAGCGGGGGCTACAATGAGCAGTTCTTC
-	TRBV4-3	TRBD1	TRBJ1-5	CASSPLPAGTGNQPQHF	TGCGCCAGCAGCCCCCTCCCCGCCGGGACAGGCAATCAGCCCCAGCATTTT
-	TRBV12-3/TRBV12-4	-	TRBJ2-5	CASSVEDSPVQETQYF	TGTGCCAGCAGTGTAGAGGACTCGCCCGTCCAAGAGACCCAGTACTTC
-	TRBV18	-	TRBJ1-2	CASSPLGDHYGYTF	TGTGCCAGCTCACCCTTGGGAGACCACTATGGCTACACCTTC
-	TRBV28	-	TRBJ2-2	CASTPGVSGELFF	TGTGCCAGCACTCCAGGGGTTAGCGGGGAGCTGTTTTTT
-	TRBV12-3/TRBV12-4	-	TRBJ1-5	CASSFGTFNQPQHF	TGTGCCAGCAGTTTTGGGACGTTCAATCAGCCCCAGCATTTT
-	TRBV12-3/TRBV12-4	-	TRBJ1-5	CASRYRDGSNQPQHF	TGTGCCAGCAGATACAGGGATGGCAGCAATCAGCCCCAGCATTTT
-	TRBV11-1	-	TRBJ2-7	CASSLARGASSYEQYF	TGTGCCAGCAGCTTAGCTCGGGGGGCTTCCTCCTACGAGCAGTACTTC
-	TRBV9	-	TRBJ2-1	CASRAQGSSYNEQFF	TGTGCCAGCAGGGCCCAGGGGAGCTCCTACAATGAGCAGTTCTTC
-	TRBV6-5	-	TRBJ2-3	CASSWVRGVQDTQYF	TGTGCCAGCAGTTGGGTGAGGGGCGTCCAGGATACGCAGTATTTT
-	TRBV5-1	-	TRBJ2-5	CASSHAAGETLETQYF	TGCGCCAGCAGCCACGCGGCCGGGGAAACACTAGAGACCCAGTACTTC
-	TRBV9	TRBD1	TRBJ2-7	CASSSSGTGRSYEQYF	TGTGCCAGCAGCTCCTCCGGGACAGGGAGGAGCTACGAGCAGTACTTC
-	TRBV19	TRBD2	TRBJ2-5	CASSWTSGGPIGETQYF	TGTGCCAGTAGCTGGACTAGCGGGGGCCCTATTGGTGAGACCCAGTACTTC
-	TRBV27	TRBD1	TRBJ1-1	CASSYRGEWTEAFF	TGTGCCAGCAGTTACAGGGGAGAATGGACTGAAGCTTTCTTT
-	TRBV6-5	-	TRBJ2-3	CASSYGGALPDEQYF	TGTGCCAGCAGTTACGGGGGTGCCCTTCCAGACGAGCAGTATTTT
-	TRBV5-6	-	TRBJ2-2	CASSFRSPGITGELFF	TGTGCCAGCAGCTTCAGGTCCCCTGGTATCACCGGGGAGCTGTTTTTT
-	TRBV9	-	TRBJ2-3	CASSVSGDADTQYF	TGTGCCAGCAGCGTATCAGGGGACGCAGATACGCAGTATTTT
-	TRBV2	TRBD1	TRBJ2-2	CASSYQGVTGELFF	TGTGCCAGCAGTTATCAGGGGGTTACCGGGGAGCTGTTTTTT
-	TRBV9	-	TRBJ2-4	CASSVEGMDKNIQYF	TGTGCCAGCAGCGTAGAAGGGATGGACAAAAACATTCAGTACTTC
-	TRBV20-1	-	TRBJ1-2	CSARTGLDYGYTF	TGCAGTGCGAGGACGGGCCTAGACTATGGCTACACCTTC
once	TRBV13	-	TRBJ2-1	CASVGAGRRNEQFF	TGTGCCAGCGTAGGGGCAGGGAGGAGGAATGAGCAGTTCTTC
-	TRBV7-7	-	TRBJ2-7	CASSLAPGLAYEQYF	TGTGCCAGCAGCTTAGCCCCAGGATTAGCCTACGAGCAGTACTTC
-	TRBV15	-	TRBJ2-4	CATSRDLGGDIQYF	TGTGCCACCAGCAGAGATCTAGGGGGTGACATTCAGTACTTC
-	TRBV29-1	-	TRBJ2-7	CSVGFVAGESLSYEQYF	TGCAGCGTTGGCTTTGTGGCAGGGGAGTCCCTTAGCTACGAGCAGTACTTC
-	TRBV5-1	TRBD1	TRBJ2-5	CASSLAIGTGEETQYF	TGCGCCAGCAGCTTGGCCATCGGGACAGGGGAAGAGACCCAGTACTTC
-	TRBV5-3	-	TRBJ2-1	CARSLTGTPRYNEQFF	TGTGCCAGAAGCTTGACCGGGACACCGAGATACAATGAGCAGTTCTTC
-	TRBV7-2	TRBD2	TRBJ2-2	CASTTQGAGGRTGELFF	TGTGCCAGCACCACTCAGGGCGCGGGGGGTAGAACCGGGGAGCTGTTTTTT
-	TRBV6-1	-	TRBJ1-4	CASSLGLWGEGISVEKLFF	TGTGCCAGCAGTCTAGGCCTTTGGGGCGAAGGGATTTCTGTTGAAAAACTGTTTTTT
-	TRBV4-2	-	TRBJ2-3	CASSQGASTQYF	TGTGCCAGCAGCCAGGGAGCCAGCACGCAGTATTTT
-	TRBV9	TRBD2	TRBJ2-3	CASSEAGDTDTQYF	TGTGCCAGCAGCGAGGCGGGGGACACAGATACGCAGTATTTT
-	TRBV4-1	-	TRBJ2-7	CASSPFSGGYEQYF	TGCGCCAGCAGCCCTTTTAGCGGTGGCTACGAGCAGTACTTC
-	TRBV5-4	-	TRBJ1-6	CASSLRSYNSPLHF	TGTGCCAGCAGCTTGAGGTCCTATAATTCACCCCTCCACTTT
-	TRBV6-4	TRBD1	TRBJ1-1	CATGTGVVEAFF	TGTGCCACCGGGACAGGGGTGGTTGAAGCTTTCTTT
-	TRBV5-1	TRBD1	TRBJ2-2	CASSLVGQENTGELFF	TGCGCCAGCAGCTTGGTGGGACAGGAGAACACCGGGGAGCTGTTTTTT
once	TRBV7-9	-	TRBJ1-6	CASSLYTDSPLHF	TGTGCCAGCAGCCTGTACACAGATTCACCCCTCCACTTT
-	TRBV20-1	-	TRBJ1-3	CSARGGNTIYF	TGCAGTGCTAGAGGGGGAAACACCATATATTTT
-	TRBV7-9	TRBD2	TRBJ2-1	CASSLAGGKNEQFF	TGTGCCAGCAGCTTAGCGGGGGGGAAGAATGAGCAGTTCTTC
-	TRBV20-1	TRBD1	TRBJ2-7	CSAREQDRGTYEQYF	TGCAGTGCTAGAGAACAGGACAGGGGAACCTACGAGCAGTACTTC
-	TRBV2	-	TRBJ2-4	CATTGRESNIQYF	TGTGCCACCACCGGACGGGAGTCAAACATTCAGTACTTC
-	TRBV30	-	TRBJ1-1	CAWSVLSSYTEAFF	TGTGCCTGGAGTGTACTTTCGTCCTACACTGAAGCTTTCTTT
-	TRBV4-3	-	TRBJ2-7	CASSQEGHGAYEQYF	TGCGCCAGCAGCCAAGAAGGGCACGGGGCCTACGAGCAGTACTTC
-	TRBV7-9	-	TRBJ2-2	CASPGRNTGELFF	TGTGCCAGCCCCGGCAGGAACACCGGGGAGCTGTTTTTT